These T cell receptor beta chains were read from a single sample in a study of beta chain features in type 1 diabetes. Generated by immunoSEQ multiplex PCR, the TCRdb table keeps only in-frame clones and is missing some. The profile shows hundreds of thousands of clones, roughly 12% of them singletons. Sequenced material: naive CD4+ T cells from blood. Receptors were obtained from a young man in good health. Each CDR3 is given with its conserved first and last residue. D genes are given only for firm matches. Not every row has a clone size; where given, it reads once, few, many or a size class.

>.|TRBD1|TRBJ2-3|TRBV28
CASSFWRTGQAGFTQYF
TGTGCCAGCAGTTTTTGGAGAACGGGACAGGCCGGTTTTACGCAGTATTTT
>few|TRBD1|TRBJ1-4|TRBV7-2
CASSPELTGAAGKLFF
TGTGCCAGCAGCCCAGAGCTGACAGGGGCCGCGGGAAAACTGTTTTTT
>few|.|TRBJ2-2|TRBV4-3
CASSQVFKAVENTGELFF
TGCGCCAGCAGCCAAGTCTTTAAGGCGGTCGAGAACACCGGGGAGCTGTTTTTT
>.|.|TRBJ2-7|TRBV5-1
CASSLASGHEQYF
TGCGCCAGCAGCTTGGCCAGCGGGCACGAGCAGTACTTC
>.|TRBD1|TRBJ2-7|TRBV4-3
CASSQVQGVSEQYF
TGCGCCAGCAGCCAAGTGCAGGGGGTGAGCGAGCAGTACTTC
>few|.|TRBJ2-7|TRBV7-9
CASSRSGTTSYEQYF
TGTGCCAGCAGTCGGTCGGGAACCACCTCCTACGAGCAGTACTTC
>.|TRBD1|TRBJ1-1|TRBV2
CASSPKTGDPTEAFF
TGTGCCAGCAGTCCGAAAACAGGGGATCCTACTGAAGCTTTCTTT
>few|.|TRBJ2-7|TRBV19
CASSMKLAGLSYEQYF
TGTGCCAGTAGTATGAAGTTGGCAGGCCTCTCCTACGAGCAGTACTTC
>few|TRBD1|TRBJ1-2|TRBV5-1
CASSHDREHGYTF
TGCGCCAGCAGCCACGACAGGGAGCATGGCTACACCTTC
>.|TRBD1|TRBJ2-5|TRBV5-1
CASSSTGVRETQYF
TGCGCCAGCAGCTCGACAGGGGTTAGAGAGACCCAGTACTTC
>few|.|TRBJ2-7|TRBV7-9
CASSLSGSYEQYF
TGTGCCAGCAGCTTATCAGGGTCCTACGAGCAGTACTTC